These 18 T cell receptor beta chains originate from one sample sequenced in a study of patients and donors after allogeneic stem cell transplantation. TCRdb reprocessed the RT-PCR reads with MiXCR, giving one entry per CDR3 protein. The table records some 30,000 distinct CDR3 sequences, 37% of them present only once. Sequencing was done on a sample of blood, either unsorted or a sorted T cell fraction (not recorded which). The receptors here all came from a human donor who was either an allogeneic HSCT recipient or a stem cell or donor lymphocyte infusion donor (not recorded which). It is not recorded whose cells these are; they may come from a transplant donor.

This chain uses TRBV10-2 with TRBJ1-5; tentative D call: TRBD1 (5 bases). The CDR3 is made up of 15 amino acids. V was clipped by 3 bases and J by 4 bases, with 13 bases between them. CDR1 WSHSY and CDR2 SAAADI come from the germline V gene. CDR3 sequence reads: CASSEGRETNQPQHF. The CDR3 DNA is TGCGCCAGCAGTGAAGGCAGGGAGACAAATCAGCCCCAGCATTTT.

This rearrangement joins TRBV12-3 or TRBV12-4 to TRBJ1-1, with D hard to call. The ends were cut back, 2 bases at V and 6 bases at J, with 4 bases in the middle. The CDR3 spans 11 residues. This CDR3 reads CASSLSAEAFF. CDR3 in DNA: TGTGCCAGCAGTTTATCCGCTGAAGCTTTCTTT.

The V call is TRBV12-3 or TRBV12-4, the J call TRBJ1-1; TRBD1 agrees at 11 bases. V lost 5 bases, J lost 1 base, and 3 bases stayed unmatched. This CDR3 has 15 residues. The CDR3 sequence is CASSPGTGGNTEAFF. For the CDR3, the DNA is TGTGCCAGCAGTCCTGGGACAGGGGGGAACACTGAAGCTTTCTTT.

This chain uses TRBV2 with TRBJ1-2; D gene ambiguous. Germline loops: CDR1 SNHLY, CDR2 FYNNEI. The ends were cut back, 5 bases at V and 4 bases at J, with 14 bases in the middle. CDR3 length: 14 amino acids. The CDR3 bases are TGTGCCAGCAGTCCCGCTGGCAGGAGCTATGGCTACACCTTC. Protein product: CASSPAGRSYGYTF.

CDR3 nucleotide sequence: TGTGCCAGCAGGCTCGACTTGAGCTCCTATAATTCACCCCTCCACTTT. This sequence encodes CASRLDLSSYNSPLHF. This chain links TRBV6-1 with TRBJ1-6; the D is unclear. The germline V gene encodes CDR1 MNHNS and CDR2 SASEGT. Trimming removed 6 bases at V and 0 bases at J, with 12 bases between. The CDR3 sequence is 16 residues long.

The chain couples TRBV11-2 to TRBJ1-1; D gene unclear. The CDR3 has 13 amino acids. CDR1 and CDR2 (germline): SGHAT, FQNNGV. Trimming took off 2 bases at V and 6 bases at J, with 10 bases between the two ends. The chain's CDR3 is CASSLSREAEAFF. The CDR3 DNA sequence: TGTGCCAGCAGCTTATCGAGAGAAGCTGAAGCTTTCTTT.

This rearrangement joins TRBV7-9 to TRBJ1-3; the match to TRBD1 covers 10 bases. The CDR3 covers 12 residues. CDR1 SEHNR and CDR2 FQNEAQ come from the germline V gene (reference sequence). V trimming: 5 bases; J trimming: 10 bases; junction bases outside the gene matches: 2. In DNA, the CDR3 is TGTGCCAGCAGCAGGACAGGGGGGACCATATATTTT. Residues: CASSRTGGTIYF.

The CDR3 coding sequence is TGCGCCAGCAGCCAAGATCACCCGATCGCCGGACGGTATAGCAATCAGCCCCAGCATTTT. Encoded protein: CASSQDHPIAGRYSNQPQHF. The chain uses TRBV4-3 and TRBJ1-5; D is unresolved. CDR3 length: 20 residues. The V and J ends lost 0 bases and 0 bases respectively, with 21 bases between them. Germline-derived CDR1 and CDR2 are LGHNA and YSLEER.

This clonotype was counted ten times or more. For the CDR3, the DNA is TGTGCCACCAGTGAGCCGGGACAGCGGGGCTACACCTTC. Its protein is CATSEPGQRGYTF. The rearrangement joins TRBV24-1 to TRBJ1-2; TRBD1 agrees at 7 bases. The CDR3 is 13 residues long. The V gene's germline CDR1 is KGHDR and CDR2 SFDVKD. The V segment lost 4 bases and the J segment 8 bases; nucleotides outside the gene matches: 6.

The rearrangement links TRBV7-2 to TRBJ1-6; no clear D. CDR1 is SGHTA and CDR2 is FQGNSA in the germline V gene. The CDR3 contains 15 residues. V shed 1 base and J shed 7 bases, with 11 bases lying between them. The CDR3 nucleotides are TGTGCCAGCAGCTTAGTAGCCCGGACCAATTCACCCCTCCACTTT. Amino acid sequence: CASSLVARTNSPLHF.

V gene TRBV7-2 combines with J gene TRBJ2-1; D is unresolved. CDR1 and CDR2 (germline): SGHTA, FQGNSA. V was pared by 2 bases and J by 3 bases, with 11 bases between. CDR3 length equals 15 residues. The CDR3 spells CASSLSAVGYNEQFF. In DNA, the CDR3 is TGTGCCAGCAGCTTAAGTGCAGTCGGCTACAATGAGCAGTTCTTC.

This clonotype was observed a few times. The chain carries TRBV29-1 and TRBJ1-1; 9 bases fit TRBD1. This CDR3 contains 14 residues. V was pared by 1 base and J by 7 bases, with 7 bases of the junction left unmatched. CDR1 is SQVTM and CDR2 is ANQGSEA in the germline V gene. CDR3 DNA: TGCAGCGTTGAAGTAGAGGACAGGGGTGGTGAAGCTTTCTTT. Translating gives CSVEVEDRGGEAFF.

This clonotype has a handful of counts. The V call is TRBV29-1, the J call TRBJ1-5; unclear D gene. The CDR3 is 13 amino acids. V gave up 7 bases and J gave up 3 bases, with 13 bases separating them. Germline V gene sequence: CDR1 SQVTM, CDR2 ANQGSEA. The CDR3 here is CSAKDGFNQPQHF. In nucleotides, the CDR3 is TGCAGCGCTAAGGACGGTTTCAATCAGCCCCAGCATTTT.

V is TRBV7-6 and J is TRBJ2-3, with TRBD2 as a possible D gene (7 bases). The V gene lost 4 bases and the J gene lost 1 base, with 21 bases spanning the gap. There are 18 residues in the CDR3. Germline-derived CDR1 and CDR2 are SGHVS and FNYEAQ. The CDR3 DNA follows: TGTGCCAGCAGCTCCACCCGGGGAAGGGGGGGACGCACAGATACGCAGTATTTT. This gives the protein CASSSTRGRGGRTDTQYF.

V usage is TRBV10-3 and J usage is TRBJ1-2, with D uncertain. With 9 bases removed from V and 0 bases from J, the gap between germline ends came to 8 bases. The germline gives CDR1 ENHRY, CDR2 SYGVKD. This CDR3 is 12 amino acids long. The CDR3 DNA sequence: TGTGCCATATTTACAGCTAACTATGGCTACACCTTC. Translation gives CAIFTANYGYTF.

J is TRBJ1-4 and V is TRBV12-3 or TRBV12-4, with a tentative D call TRBD1 (5 bases). V was pared by 4 bases and J by 7 bases, with 10 bases between. This CDR3 has 13 residues. The DNA for the CDR3 is TGTGCCAGCAGTTCTCGGGGGGGTGAAAAACTGTTTTTT. Translation gives CASSSRGGEKLFF.

The V gene is TRBV20-1, the J gene TRBJ1-6; D is perhaps TRBD1 (6 bases). Trimming took off 6 bases at V and 10 bases at J, with 13 bases between the two ends. The germline CDR1 and CDR2 sequences are DFQATT and SNEGSKA (reference sequence). The CDR3 loop spans 12 amino acids. The CDR3 nucleotides read TGCAGTGCACTCAGGGGTGGATCACCCCTCCACTTT. Amino acids: CSALRGGSPLHF.

This clonotype was observed a handful of times. V gene TRBV7-9 combines with J gene TRBJ1-6; D remains ambiguous. Trimming stripped 11 bases from V and 7 bases from J, with 12 bases between. CDR3 size: 12 residues. CDR1 is SEHNR and CDR2 is FQNEAQ in the germline V gene (reference sequence). The CDR3 bases are TGTGCCGGCGCGAGGGAAAATTCACCCCTCCACTTT. This gives the protein CAGARENSPLHF.